Here is one T cell receptor beta chain with its context. Its target is unknown. Germline V gene data show CDR1 as SGHKS and CDR2 as YYEKEE (reference sequence). CDR3 length: 15 amino acids. V shed 3 bases and J 3 bases; nucleotides not matched to a gene: 7. This entry is derived from a study of T cell repertoires in cytomegalovirus infection. TCRdb reanalysed the reads using MiXCR and keeps one entry per CDR3 protein. The table has 900,000 to 950,000 distinct CDR3 sequences, under 40% seen once; the top ten hold over 10%. The sequence came from a human donor in good health (CMV status not recorded). Some clones in this sample may be carry-over from other donors' samples. This material consisted of cultured CD8+ T cells from PBMCs, taken from culture after CMV antigen stimulation. The chain uses TRBV5-5 and TRBJ2-7; 9 bases fit TRBD1. CDR3 amino acids: CASSSEGQGFYEQYF. CDR3 in DNA: TGTGCCAGCAGCTCCGAAGGACAGGGGTTCTACGAGCAGTACTTC.